This T cell receptor (beta chain) was recorded in a study of OX40 agonist ivuxolimab in advanced cancers. Sampling of blood occurred at baseline, cycle 4 day 1, and cycle 7 day 1. This CDR3 comprises 18 residues. V shed 4 bases and J 1 base; nucleotides not matched to a gene: 12. Per germline, CDR1 SGHTA and CDR2 FQGNSA. General study results and limits: In CD8+ T cells, expanded clones were on average more numerous than in CD4+.

Generated by immunoSEQ multiplex PCR, the TCRdb table keeps only in-frame clones and is missing some. The sample consists of fewer than 80,000 clones, roughly 87% of them appearing once. Regarding this clone: The antigen remains undetermined.

This rearrangement joins TRBV7-2 to TRBJ2-3; TRBD2 aligns across 9 bases. This TCR came from an adult with an advanced solid tumor such as melanoma, head and neck, liver or kidney cancer. Specimen: CD4+ or CD8+ T cells sorted from blood, collected in a trial of the OX40 agonist ivuxolimab. CDR3 amino acids: CASSSPTGTSFRTDTQYF. CDR3 nucleotide sequence: TGTGCCAGCAGCTCCCCCACCGGGACTAGCTTCCGCACAGATACGCAGTATTTT.